These 6 T cell receptor beta chains were all obtained from the same sample, sequenced in a study of blood T cell repertoires in COVID-19. Generated by immunoSEQ multiplex PCR, the TCRdb table keeps only in-frame clones and is missing some. The sample has some 200,000 clones, more than 65% seen once. Input material: peripheral blood. The receptors come from a woman between 40 and 55 years old who had recovered from COVID-19.

Notes on this clone: Its ends do not fully match the called genes, so a read error is possible. The chain recombines TRBV7-7 with TRBJ2-2; D is undetermined. Germline assignment: CDR1 SSHAT and CDR2 FNYEAQ (reference sequence). This CDR3 is built from 15 residues. This chain's CDR3 is CASSAAGANTGELFF. The CDR3 coding sequence is TGTGCTAGCAGCGCCGCCGGAGCGAACACCGGGGAGCTGTTTTTT.

This chain joins TRBV28 and TRBJ2-7; 7 bases map to TRBD2. Germline CDR1 reads MDHEN; CDR2 reads SYDVKM. The CDR3 is 13 amino acids. V shed 8 bases and J 6 bases; nucleotides not matched to a gene: 10. Written as DNA, the CDR3 is TGTGCCAGCGGGCCGGGACTACCCTCCGAGCAGTACTTC. The encoded protein is CASGPGLPSEQYF. Combining the CDR3 with reference TRBV28 and TRBJ2-7 gives the whole variable domain DVKVTQSSRYLVKRTGEKVFLECVQDMDHENMFWYRQDPGLGLRLIYFSYDVKMKEKGDIPEGYSVSREKKERFSLILESASTNQTSMYLCASGPGLPSEQYFGPGTRLTVT.

V gene TRBV14 combines with J gene TRBJ1-2; D remains ambiguous. Germline values: CDR1 SGHDN, CDR2 FVKESK. The CDR3 has 13 residues. Trimming removed 4 bases from V and 13 bases from J, with 19 bases in between. CDR3 amino acids: CASSPWMVESGTF. The CDR3 DNA follows: TGTGCCAGCAGCCCTTGGATGGTGGAATCGGGCACCTTC. The variable domain in full, with the rest retrieved from reference TRBV14 and TRBJ1-2, is EAGVTQFPSHSVIEKGQTVTLRCDPISGHDNLYWYRRVMGKEIKFLLHFVKESKQDESGMPNNRFLAERTGGTYSTLKVQPAELEDSGVYFCASSPWMVESGTFGSGTRLTVV.

The V call is TRBV5-1, the J call TRBJ1-4; a weak D match, TRBD1 (5 bases). The V end lost 4 bases, the J end lost 5 bases, and 12 bases lay between the germline ends. The germline gives CDR1 SGHRS, CDR2 YFSETQ. The CDR3 covers 14 residues. The chain's CDR3 is CASSLDRENEKLFF. In nucleotides, the CDR3 is TGCGCCAGCAGCCTCGACAGAGAAAATGAAAAACTGTTTTTT.

This clone was seen only once. The V gene is TRBV28, the J gene TRBJ2-1; 11 nucleotides line up with TRBD1. This CDR3 is built from 13 residues. Trimming at V came to 11 bases and at J to 7 bases, leaving 7 bases not matched to a gene. In germline, CDR1 is MDHEN, CDR2 SYDVKM. The CDR3 DNA reads TGTGCCGGCCGGACAGGGGGCAGGAATGAGCAGTTCTTC. Translated, it gives CAGRTGGRNEQFF.

This chain uses TRBV15 with TRBJ2-3; TRBD1 agrees at 7 bases. With V trimmed by 1 base and J by 2 bases, 3 bases remained unmatched. CDR1 is LNHNV, CDR2 YYDKDF, per germline (reference sequence). The CDR3 covers 15 residues. Here the CDR3 DNA reads TGTGCCACCAGCAGAGTGGACAGGACCACAGATACGCAGTATTTT. Encoded protein: CATSRVDRTTDTQYF.